These T cell receptor beta chains were read from a single sample in a study of Ad26.COV2.S vaccination and SARS-CoV-2 variants. TCRdb's table, derived via immunoSEQ multiplex PCR, lists solely in-frame clones and lacks some. This sample has 300,000 to 350,000 clones; about 90% occur once, and the top ten carry about 5%. The material was peripheral blood, obtained in a trial of Ad26.COV2.S vaccine versus placebo. The receptors were gathered from a person between 18 and 59 years old who received the Ad26.COV2.S COVID-19 vaccine or a placebo. The CDR3 runs from the conserved cysteine through the conserved F or W. D genes are given only for firm matches. Size is stated for part of the rows, as once, few or many counts, or as a class when the clone is expanded.

d_call,j_call,v_call,clone_size,cdr3_nt,cdr3_aa
NA,TRBJ2-3,TRBV27,once,TGTGCCAGCAGGTCAGGGTACGATACGCAGTATTTT,CASRSGYDTQYF
NA,TRBJ1-5,TRBV18,NA,TGTGCCAGCTCACCACCCGGAGGGGCGGCCAATCAGCCCCAGCATTTT,CASSPPGGAANQPQHF
NA,TRBJ1-6,TRBV14,NA,TGTGCCAGCAGCCAAGGGTTGGGCAGGGGAAATTCACCCCTCCACTTT,CASSQGLGRGNSPLHF
NA,TRBJ2-7,TRBV3-1/TRBV3-2,few,TGTGCCAGCAGCTTTGACCCGGCGGACGAGCAGTACTTC,CASSFDPADEQYF
TRBD2,TRBJ2-3,TRBV10-3,once,TGTGCCATCAGGACTTTACCCCTAGCGGGAGGGCCTACTAGCACAGATACGCAGTATTTT,CAIRTLPLAGGPTSTDTQYF
NA,TRBJ1-1,TRBV7-9,NA,TGTGCCAGCAGCACCTTTTCGAACACTGAAGCTTTCTTT,CASSTFSNTEAFF
NA,TRBJ2-5,TRBV6-6,NA,TGTGCCAGCAGGTTTGCGGGTCCACAAGAGACCCAGTACTTC,CASRFAGPQETQYF
NA,TRBJ2-5,TRBV5-5,NA,TGTGCCAGCAGCGCGTTAGGGGGGAGGGAGACCCAGTACTTC,CASSALGGRETQYF
NA,TRBJ2-2,TRBV7-2,NA,TGTGCCACGCCGGTGATGGAGGCTAGGGCCAACACCGGGGAGCTGTTTTTT,CATPVMEARANTGELFF
TRBD1,TRBJ1-2,TRBV7-9,NA,TGTGCCAGCACCTCGGACAGGGGCAACTATGGCTACACCTTC,CASTSDRGNYGYTF
NA,TRBJ2-1,TRBV7-9,NA,TGTGCCAGCAGCTTAGAGGCATATGAGCAGTTCTTC,CASSLEAYEQFF
TRBD2,TRBJ2-1,TRBV11-2,NA,TGTGCCAGCAGCCTGAGGGTGGGAGGGGAGGACGACAATGAGCAGTTCTTC,CASSLRVGGEDDNEQFF
TRBD1,TRBJ2-5,TRBV11-2,NA,TGTGCCAGCAGCTTAACAGGGGGCGTGGAGTTAGAAGACGGGACCCAGTACTTC,CASSLTGGVELEDGTQYF
NA,TRBJ1-1,TRBV5-5,NA,TGTGCCAGCAGCCTTTCGGGGTACACTGAAGCTTTCTTT,CASSLSGYTEAFF